This T cell receptor beta chain was documented in a study of cytomegalovirus exposure and HLA in healthy donors. The study's findings and limits: The study found most TCR sequences rare, yet found some public TCRs in many donors. 150 to 200 TCR beta chains were listed as cytomegalovirus-associated.

Here immunoSEQ multiplex PCR was the method, and the copy in TCRdb shows in-frame clones only, minus some. This repertoire shows about 70,000 clones, about 92% found once; its top ten account for under 5.5%. For this clone: Antigen unknown.

The donors were members of the roughly 120-subject validation cohort (separate from the approximately 670-subject first cohort). The V and J ends lost 3 bases and 3 bases, in that order; junction bases with no gene match: 2. Germline V gene sequence: CDR1 MGHRA, CDR2 YSYEKL. The CDR3 has 14 residues. This sequence joins TRBV4-1 and TRBJ1-1; 9 bases align to TRBD1. The receptor was isolated from a man aged 18 to 29 in good health and CMV-seropositive. The material sequenced was PBMCs. The CDR3 sequence is CASSQRDRDTEAFF. In DNA, the CDR3 is TGCGCCAGCAGCCAGAGGGACAGGGACACTGAAGCTTTCTTT.